The 4 T cell receptor beta chains below were found in one sample sequenced in a study of CD8 T cells in ankylosing spondylitis. Study-level findings and limits: It appeared that ankylosing spondylitis blood was characterized by a TCR beta motif of about 8 highly homologous variants.

TCRdb analysed the 5' RACE reads with MiXCR anew, one entry per CDR3 protein. The sample yields 700,000 or so distinct CDR3 sequences, over 15% seen once. No antigen is known for these receptors. The source material was blood, either unsorted or a sorted T cell fraction (not recorded which). Source of these receptors: a male donor with ankylosing spondylitis.

In its sample, this clonotype was seen a few times. The chain couples TRBV27 to TRBJ2-6, with D uncertain. Trimming cost V 2 bases and J 0 bases, with 8 bases left between them. The CDR3 covers 16 residues. Germline CDR1 and CDR2: MNHEY and SMNVEV (reference sequence). CDR3 sequence (DNA): TGTGCCAGCAGTTTAAACAGACCCTCTGGGGCCAACGTCCTGACTTTC. Amino acids: CASSLNRPSGANVLTF. The full variable domain, with the rest looked up from reference TRBV27 and TRBJ2-6, is EAQVTQNPRYLITVTGKKLTVTCSQNMNHEYMSWYRQDPGLGLRQIYYSMNVEVTDKGDVPEGYKVSRKEKRNFPLILESPSPNQTSLYFCASSLNRPSGANVLTFGAGSRLTVL.

The chain recombines TRBV12-3 or TRBV12-4 with TRBJ1-1; D ambiguous. V was trimmed by 0 bases and J by 4 bases, leaving 12 bases between them. This CDR3 is built from 15 residues. The CDR3 reads CASSLARLGGTEAFF. Written as DNA, the CDR3 is TGTGCCAGCAGTTTAGCGCGGTTAGGTGGCACTGAAGCTTTCTTT.

The chain uses TRBV5-1 and TRBJ1-2; no clear D. Germline V gene data show CDR1 as SGHRS and CDR2 as YFSETQ. Deletions cut 4 bases from V and 8 bases from J, with 12 bases between. The CDR3 runs 12 residues. In DNA, the CDR3 is TGCGCCAGCAGCCCCCGGGGTGAGGGCTACACCTTC. Translating gives CASSPRGEGYTF.

The chain links TRBV20-1 to TRBJ1-4; possible D gene TRBD1, 6 bases. The CDR3 is made up of 13 amino acids. Trimming removed 5 bases at V and 8 bases at J, with 15 bases between. Germline CDR1 DFQATT, CDR2 SNEGSKA (reference sequence). CDR3 region: CSAPRGGTEKLFF. CDR3 nucleotide sequence: TGCAGTGCTCCCCGGGGGGGGACAGAAAAACTGTTTTTT.